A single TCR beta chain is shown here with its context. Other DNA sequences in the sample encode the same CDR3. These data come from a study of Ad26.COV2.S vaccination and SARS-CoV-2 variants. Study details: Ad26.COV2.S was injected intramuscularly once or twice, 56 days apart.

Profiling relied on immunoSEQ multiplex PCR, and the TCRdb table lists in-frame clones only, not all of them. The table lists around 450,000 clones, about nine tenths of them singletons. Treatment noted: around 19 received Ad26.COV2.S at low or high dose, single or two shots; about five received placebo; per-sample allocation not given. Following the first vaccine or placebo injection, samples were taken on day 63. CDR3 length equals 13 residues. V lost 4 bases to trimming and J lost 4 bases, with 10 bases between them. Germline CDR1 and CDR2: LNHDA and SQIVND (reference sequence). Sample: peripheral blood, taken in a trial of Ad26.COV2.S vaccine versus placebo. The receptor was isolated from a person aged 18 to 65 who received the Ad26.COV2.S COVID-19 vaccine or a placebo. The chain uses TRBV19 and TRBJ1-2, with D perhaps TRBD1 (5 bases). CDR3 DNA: TGTGCCAGTAGTACCGGGACGGGCTATGGCTACACCTTC. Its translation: CASSTGTGYGYTF.